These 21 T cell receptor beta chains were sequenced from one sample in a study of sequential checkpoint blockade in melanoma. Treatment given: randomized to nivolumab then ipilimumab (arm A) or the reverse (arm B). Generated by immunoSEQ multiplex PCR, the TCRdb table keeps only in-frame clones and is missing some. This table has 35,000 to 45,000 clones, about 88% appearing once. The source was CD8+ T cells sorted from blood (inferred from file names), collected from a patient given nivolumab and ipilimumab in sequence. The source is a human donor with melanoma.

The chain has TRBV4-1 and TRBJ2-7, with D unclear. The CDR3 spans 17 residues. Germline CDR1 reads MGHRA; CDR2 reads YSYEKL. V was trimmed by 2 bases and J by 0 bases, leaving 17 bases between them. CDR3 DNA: TGCGCCAGCAGCCAAATCTTCTCAGGCCCATACTCCTACGAGCAGTACTTC. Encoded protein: CASSQIFSGPYSYEQYF.

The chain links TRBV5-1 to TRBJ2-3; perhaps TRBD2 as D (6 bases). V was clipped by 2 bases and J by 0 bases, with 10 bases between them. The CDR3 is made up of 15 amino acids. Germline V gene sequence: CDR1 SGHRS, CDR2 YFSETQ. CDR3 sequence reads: CASSFSGASTDTQYF. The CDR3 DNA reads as TGCGCCAGCAGCTTCTCGGGAGCTAGCACAGATACGCAGTATTTT. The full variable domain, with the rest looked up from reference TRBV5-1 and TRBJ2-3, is KAGVTQTPRYLIKTRGQQVTLSCSPISGHRSVSWYQQTPGQGLQFLFEYFSETQRNKGNFPGRFSGRQFSNSRSEMNVSTLELGDSALYLCASSFSGASTDTQYFGPGTRLTVL.

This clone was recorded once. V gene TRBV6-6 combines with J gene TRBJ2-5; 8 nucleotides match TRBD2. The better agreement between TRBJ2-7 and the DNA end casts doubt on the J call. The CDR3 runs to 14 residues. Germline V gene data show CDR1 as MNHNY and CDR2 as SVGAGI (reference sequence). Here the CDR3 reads CASTFAGLAYEQYF. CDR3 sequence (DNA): TGTGCCAGCACTTTCGCGGGACTAGCCTACGAGCAGTACTTC.

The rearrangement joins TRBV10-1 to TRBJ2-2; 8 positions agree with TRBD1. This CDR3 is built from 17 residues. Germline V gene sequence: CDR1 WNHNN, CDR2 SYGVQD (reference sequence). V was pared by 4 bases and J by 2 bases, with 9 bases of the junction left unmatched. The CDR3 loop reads CASSAYRDRTNTGELFF. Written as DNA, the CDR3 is TGCGCCAGCAGTGCTTACCGGGACAGGACTAACACCGGGGAGCTGTTTTTT.

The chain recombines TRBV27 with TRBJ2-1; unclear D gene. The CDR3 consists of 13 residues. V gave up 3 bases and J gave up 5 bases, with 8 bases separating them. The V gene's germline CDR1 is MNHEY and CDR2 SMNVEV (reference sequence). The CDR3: CASSFGVHNEQFF. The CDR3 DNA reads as TGTGCCAGCAGTTTTGGAGTCCACAATGAGCAGTTCTTC.

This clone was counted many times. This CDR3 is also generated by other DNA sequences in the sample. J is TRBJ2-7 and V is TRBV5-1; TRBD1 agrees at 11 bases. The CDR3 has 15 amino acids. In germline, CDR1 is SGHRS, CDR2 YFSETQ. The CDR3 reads CASSLGGTGGYEQYV. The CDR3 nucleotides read TGTGCCAGCAGCTTGGGTGGGACAGGGGGATACGAGCAGTACGTC.

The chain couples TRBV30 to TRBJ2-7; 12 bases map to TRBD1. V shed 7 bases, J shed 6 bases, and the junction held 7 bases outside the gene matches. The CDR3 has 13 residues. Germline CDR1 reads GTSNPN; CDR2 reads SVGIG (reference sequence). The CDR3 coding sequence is TGTGCCTTAGGGACAGGGGGCTCCGGCGAGCAGTACGTC. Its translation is CALGTGGSGEQYV.

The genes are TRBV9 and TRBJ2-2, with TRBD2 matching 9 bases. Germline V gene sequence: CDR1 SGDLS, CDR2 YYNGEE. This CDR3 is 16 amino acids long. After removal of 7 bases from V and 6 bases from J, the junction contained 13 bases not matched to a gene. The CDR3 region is CASALGSGRGSGELFF. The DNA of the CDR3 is TGTGCCAGCGCCCTCGGTAGCGGGAGAGGGTCCGGGGAGCTGTTTTTT.

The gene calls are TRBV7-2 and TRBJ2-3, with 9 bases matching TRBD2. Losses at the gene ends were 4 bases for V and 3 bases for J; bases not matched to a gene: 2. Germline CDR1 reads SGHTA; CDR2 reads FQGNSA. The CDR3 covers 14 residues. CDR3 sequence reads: CASSSGLATDTQYF. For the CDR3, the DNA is TGTGCCAGCAGCTCAGGACTAGCGACAGATACGCAGTATTTT.

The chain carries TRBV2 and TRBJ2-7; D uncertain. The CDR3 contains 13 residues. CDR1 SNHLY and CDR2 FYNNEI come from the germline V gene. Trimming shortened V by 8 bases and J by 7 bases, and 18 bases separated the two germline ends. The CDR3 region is CASQKSRIWEQYV. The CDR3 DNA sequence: TGTGCCAGCCAAAAGTCCCGTATTTGGGAGCAGTACGTC.

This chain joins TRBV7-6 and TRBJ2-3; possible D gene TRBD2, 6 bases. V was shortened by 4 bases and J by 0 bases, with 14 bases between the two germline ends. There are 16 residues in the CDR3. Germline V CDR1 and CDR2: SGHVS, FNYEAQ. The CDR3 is CASSSTLAASTDTQYF. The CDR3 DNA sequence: TGTGCCAGCAGCTCCACCTTAGCGGCTAGCACAGATACGCAGTATTTT.

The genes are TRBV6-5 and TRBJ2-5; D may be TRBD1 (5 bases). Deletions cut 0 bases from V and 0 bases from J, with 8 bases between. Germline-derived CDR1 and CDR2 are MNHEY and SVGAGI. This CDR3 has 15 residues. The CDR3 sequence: CASSYSFRDQETQYF. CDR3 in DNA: TGTGCCAGCAGTTACTCGTTCAGGGACCAAGAGACCCAGTACTTC.

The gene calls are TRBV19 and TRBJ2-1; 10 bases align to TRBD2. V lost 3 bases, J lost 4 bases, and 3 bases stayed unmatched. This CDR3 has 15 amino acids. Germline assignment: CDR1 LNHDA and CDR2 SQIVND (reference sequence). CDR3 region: CASSIGLAVYNEQFF. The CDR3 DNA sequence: TGTGCCAGTAGTATCGGACTAGCGGTTTACAATGAGCAGTTCTTC.

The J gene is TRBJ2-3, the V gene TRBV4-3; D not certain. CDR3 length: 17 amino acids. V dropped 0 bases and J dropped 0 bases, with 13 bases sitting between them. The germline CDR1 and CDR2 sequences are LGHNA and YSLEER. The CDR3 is CASSQDFTTASTDTQYF. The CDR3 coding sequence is TGCGCCAGCAGCCAAGATTTCACGACTGCGAGCACAGATACGCAGTATTTT.

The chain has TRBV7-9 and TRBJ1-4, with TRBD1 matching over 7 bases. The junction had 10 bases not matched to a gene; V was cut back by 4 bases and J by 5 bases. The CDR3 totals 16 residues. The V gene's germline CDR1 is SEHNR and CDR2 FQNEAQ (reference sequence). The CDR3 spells CASSSPWTGENEKLFF. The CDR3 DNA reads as TGTGCCAGCAGCTCCCCTTGGACAGGCGAGAATGAAAAACTGTTTTTT.

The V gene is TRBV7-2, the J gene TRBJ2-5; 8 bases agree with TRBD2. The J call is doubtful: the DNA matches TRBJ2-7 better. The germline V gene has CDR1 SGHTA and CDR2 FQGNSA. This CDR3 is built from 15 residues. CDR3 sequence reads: CASSYGTGGFYEQYF. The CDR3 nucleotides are TGTGCCAGCAGCTACGGGACGGGAGGGTTCTACGAGCAGTACTTC.

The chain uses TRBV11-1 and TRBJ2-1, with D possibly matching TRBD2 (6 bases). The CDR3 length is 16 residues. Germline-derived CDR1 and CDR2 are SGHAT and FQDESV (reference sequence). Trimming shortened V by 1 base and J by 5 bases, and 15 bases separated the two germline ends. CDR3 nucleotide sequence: TGTGCCAGCAGCTTAGTGGTTGGCGCGGGGCACAATGAGCAGTTCTTC. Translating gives CASSLVVGAGHNEQFF.

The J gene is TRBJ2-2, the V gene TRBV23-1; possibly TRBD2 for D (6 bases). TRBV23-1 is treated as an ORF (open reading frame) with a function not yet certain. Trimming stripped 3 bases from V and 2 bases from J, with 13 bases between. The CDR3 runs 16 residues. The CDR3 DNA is TGCGCCAGCAGTCACCGGGACTCCAAAAACACCGGGGAGCTGTTTTTT. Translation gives CASSHRDSKNTGELFF.

The CDR3 DNA follows: TGTGCCAGCAGCCATGCTGAGCGGGGTGTCGGGGAGCTGTTTTTT. Translated: CASSHAERGVGELFF. The chain links TRBV14 to TRBJ2-2; 7 nucleotides agree with TRBD2. Germline CDR1 and CDR2: SGHDN and FVKESK. V lost 3 bases and J lost 7; bases outside the gene matches: 8. The CDR3 length is 15 residues.

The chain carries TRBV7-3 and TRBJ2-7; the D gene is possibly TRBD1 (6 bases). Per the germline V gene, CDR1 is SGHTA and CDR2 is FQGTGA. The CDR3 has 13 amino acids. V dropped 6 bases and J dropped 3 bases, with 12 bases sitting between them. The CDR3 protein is CASRDSANYEQYF. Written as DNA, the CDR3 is TGTGCCAGCAGGGACAGTGCTAACTACGAGCAGTACTTC.

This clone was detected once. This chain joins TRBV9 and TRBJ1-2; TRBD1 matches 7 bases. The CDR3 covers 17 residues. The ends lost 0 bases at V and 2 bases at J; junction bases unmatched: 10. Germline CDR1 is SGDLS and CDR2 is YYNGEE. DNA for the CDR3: TGTGCCAGCAGCGTAGACCCCTCCGGGACAGACAACTATGGCTACACCTTC. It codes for CASSVDPSGTDNYGYTF. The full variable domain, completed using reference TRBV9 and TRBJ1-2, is DSGVTQTPKHLITATGQRVTLRCSPRSGDLSVYWYQQSLDQGLQFLIQYYNGEERAKGNILERFSAQQFPDLHSELNLSSLELGDSALYFCASSVDPSGTDNYGYTFGSGTRLTVV.